This T cell receptor beta chain originates from a study of T cell changes during pregnancy in multiple sclerosis. The data were produced by immunoSEQ multiplex PCR, yet TCRdb's version contains in-frame clones alone and is incomplete. The profile shows 45,000 to 55,000 clones, almost 95% of them singletons. Losses at the gene ends were 0 bases for V and 0 bases for J; bases not matched to a gene: 1. The CDR3 extends over 15 amino acids. Germline V gene sequence: CDR1 GTSNPN, CDR2 SVGIG (reference sequence). Sequenced material: CD4+ T cells from peripheral blood mononuclear cells, taken in the second trimester of pregnancy. The origin of this receptor is a female donor in good health, enrolled as a control in a pregnancy study. The chain recombines TRBV30 with TRBJ2-2; 7 bases are a match to TRBD1. The CDR3 nucleotides read TGTGCCTGGAGTGTAGGGGGCGCGAACACCGGGGAGCTGTTTTTT. It encodes CAWSVGGANTGELFF.